This T cell receptor (beta chain) was sequenced during a study of T cell responses to AZD1222 COVID-19 vaccine. Worth noting for this clone: Antigen specificity is unknown.

Germline V gene sequence: CDR1 LNHNV, CDR2 YYDKDF (reference sequence). V dropped 9 bases and J dropped 4 bases, with 24 bases sitting between them. There are 16 residues in the CDR3. Samples with a second dose at about 4 or about 12 weeks were pooled together. Measured with immunoSEQ multiplex PCR; TCRdb has only the in-frame clones, and not every one. The table has 90,000 or so clones, about nine tenths seen once. Study findings and constraints: In the spike-specific TCR repertoire, nearly half reportedly target unmutated variant regions. Seropositive at baseline were only a handful of AZD1222 recipients. Vaccination with two AZD1222 doses was followed by a rise in Spike-specific TCR breadth and depth.

Material: peripheral blood, obtained 28 days after the second AZD1222 dose. The rearrangement links TRBV15 to TRBJ1-2; unclear D gene. The origin of this receptor is an adult who received the AZD1222 COVID-19 vaccine. The CDR3 region is CATSEAPRENFYGYTF. Here the CDR3 DNA reads TGTGCCACTTCCGAAGCCCCTAGAGAGAACTTCTATGGCTACACCTTC.